The sequence of this T cell receptor (beta chain) was determined in a study of blood T cells in healthy people across ages. Sample-barcoded 5' priming and a J-beta primer mix drove a second PCR of about 6 to 11 cycles. TCRdb independently ran MiXCR on the 5' RACE reads; one entry per CDR3 protein. Here the sample spans over 1,300,000 distinct CDR3 sequences, 55% to 75% being singletons. About 9.6 milliliters of peripheral blood were drawn from each donor into EDTA-treated tubes. This CDR3 comprises 14 residues. CDR1 is DFQATT, CDR2 SNEGSKA, per germline (reference sequence). After removal of 3 bases from V and 7 bases from J, the junction contained 7 bases not matched to a gene. Comments on this clonotype: Its antigen is undetermined.

Study results and limitations: It was not possible, with unsorted PBMCs, to conclusively compare naive and antigen-experienced cells.

The chain combines TRBV20-1 with TRBJ1-5; TRBD1 matches 9 bases. This receptor was taken from a man aged 18 to 29 in good health. The specimen sequenced was blood. The CDR3 region has the DNA TGCAGTGCTAGGGACAGGGGAGTAGAACAGCCCCAGCATTTT. Protein sequence: CSARDRGVEQPQHF.